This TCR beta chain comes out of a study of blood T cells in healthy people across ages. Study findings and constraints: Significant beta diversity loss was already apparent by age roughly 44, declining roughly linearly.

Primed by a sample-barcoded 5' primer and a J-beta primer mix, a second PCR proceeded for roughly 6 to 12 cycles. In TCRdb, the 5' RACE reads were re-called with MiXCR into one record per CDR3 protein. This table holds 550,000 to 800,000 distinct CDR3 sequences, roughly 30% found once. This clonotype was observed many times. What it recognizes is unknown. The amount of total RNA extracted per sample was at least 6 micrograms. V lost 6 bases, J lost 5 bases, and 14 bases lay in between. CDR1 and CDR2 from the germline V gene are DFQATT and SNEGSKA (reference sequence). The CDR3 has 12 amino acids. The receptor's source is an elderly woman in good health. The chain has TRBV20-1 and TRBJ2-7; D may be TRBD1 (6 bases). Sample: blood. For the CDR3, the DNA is TGCAGTGCCAGCCCAGGGGCCGACGAGCAGTACTTC. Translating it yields CSASPGADEQYF.